This T cell receptor (beta chain) was sequenced in a study of sequential checkpoint blockade in melanoma. The germline V gene has CDR1 SGHNT and CDR2 YENEEA. V was clipped by 2 bases and J by 5 bases, with 14 bases between them. This CDR3 comprises 15 residues. The treatment was: randomized to nivolumab then ipilimumab (arm A) or the reverse (arm B). Sequencing used immunoSEQ multiplex PCR; TCRdb keeps in-frame clones, though not all of them. Of 35,000 to 40,000 clones listed, roughly 32% are singletons. The origin of this receptor is a human donor with melanoma. V and J are TRBV11-3 and TRBJ2-3, with D unresolved. This sample comprised tumor tissue (inferred from file names), obtained from a patient given nivolumab and ipilimumab in sequence. The CDR3 region is CASSLTNSLRDTQYF. CDR3 sequence (DNA): TGTGCCAGCAGCTTAACTAATAGCTTACGAGATACGCAGTATTTT.